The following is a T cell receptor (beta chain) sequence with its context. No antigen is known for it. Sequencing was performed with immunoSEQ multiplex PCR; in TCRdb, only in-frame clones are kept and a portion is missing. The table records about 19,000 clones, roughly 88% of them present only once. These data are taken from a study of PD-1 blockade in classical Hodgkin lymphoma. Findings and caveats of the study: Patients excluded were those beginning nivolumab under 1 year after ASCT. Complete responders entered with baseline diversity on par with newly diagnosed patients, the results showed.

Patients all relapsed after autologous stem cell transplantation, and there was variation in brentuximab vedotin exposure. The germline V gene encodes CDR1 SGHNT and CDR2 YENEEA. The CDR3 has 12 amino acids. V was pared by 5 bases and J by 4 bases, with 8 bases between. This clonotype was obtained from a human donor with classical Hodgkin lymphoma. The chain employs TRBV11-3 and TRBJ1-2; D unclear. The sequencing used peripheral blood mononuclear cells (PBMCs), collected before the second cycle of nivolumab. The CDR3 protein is CASSDMFYGYTF. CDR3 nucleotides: TGTGCCAGCAGCGACATGTTCTATGGCTACACCTTC.